Given below is one T cell receptor (beta chain) in context. The data originate from a study of shared clonotypes between healthy human individuals. Per the original methods: Filtering differed because ImmunoSEQ produced junction-only sequences that carried no quality scores. Produced via immunoSEQ multiplex PCR; TCRdb's table is partial and in-frame only. That table furnishes V, J and clone size, whereas the DNA furnished D and trimming. Of over a million clones listed, about 98.5% are singletons. V was trimmed by 7 bases and J by 5 bases, leaving 15 bases between them. This CDR3 has 14 residues. Germline CDR1 reads LNHDA; CDR2 reads SQIVND (reference sequence).

The sequence was obtained from a man aged 30 to 39 in good health. Material: naive CD4+ T cells sorted from blood. Indicated subset: CD45RA+ positively selected. The V and J genes are TRBV19 and TRBJ1-5; D remains ambiguous. Written as DNA, the CDR3 is TGTGCCAGTAAGCATCGGGAAGACTATCAGCCCCAGCATTTT. Translating gives CASKHREDYQPQHF.